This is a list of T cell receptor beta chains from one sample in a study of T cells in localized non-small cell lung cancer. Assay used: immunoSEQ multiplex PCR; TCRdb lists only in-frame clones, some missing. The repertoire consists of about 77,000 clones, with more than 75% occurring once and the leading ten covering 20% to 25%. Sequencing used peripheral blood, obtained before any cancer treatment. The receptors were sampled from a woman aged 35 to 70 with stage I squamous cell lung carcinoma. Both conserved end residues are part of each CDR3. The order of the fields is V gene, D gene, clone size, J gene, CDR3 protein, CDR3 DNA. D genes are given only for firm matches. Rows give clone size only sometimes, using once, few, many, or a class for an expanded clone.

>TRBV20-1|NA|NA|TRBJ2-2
CSGGAGELFF
TGCAGTGGGGGGGCCGGGGAGCTGTTTTTT
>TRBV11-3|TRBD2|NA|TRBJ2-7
CASSLGRESEQYF
TGTGCCAGCAGCTTGGGGAGGGAGAGCGAGCAGTACTTC
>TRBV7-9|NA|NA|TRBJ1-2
CASSLIGQGNGYTF
TGTGCCAGCAGCTTGATTGGGCAGGGAAATGGCTACACCTTC
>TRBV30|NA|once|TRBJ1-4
CAWRLGAREKLFF
TGTGCCTGGAGACTGGGAGCGCGGGAAAAACTGTTTTTT
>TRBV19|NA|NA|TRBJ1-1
CARPPGRWNTEAFF
TGTGCCAGACCTCCGGGACGGTGGAACACTGAAGCTTTCTTT
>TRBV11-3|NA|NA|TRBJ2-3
CASSPDSTDTQYF
TGTGCCAGCAGCCCGGACAGCACAGATACGCAGTATTTT
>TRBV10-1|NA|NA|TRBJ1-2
CASSGGASTGYTF
TGCGCCAGCAGTGGAGGGGCCTCGACGGGCTACACCTTC
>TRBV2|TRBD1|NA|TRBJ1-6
CASSEGGTDSPLHF
TGTGCCAGCAGTGAAGGCGGGACAGATTCACCCCTCCACTTT
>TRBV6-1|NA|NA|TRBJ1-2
CASNPGGTGYGYTF
TGTGCCAGCAATCCCGGAGGCACGGGTTATGGCTACACCTTC
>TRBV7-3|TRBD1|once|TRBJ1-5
CASSLRDRESNQPQHF
TGTGCCAGCAGCTTAAGGGACAGGGAAAGCAATCAGCCCCAGCATTTT
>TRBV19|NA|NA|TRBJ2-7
CAAGRGQHYEQYF
TGTGCCGCCGGGAGGGGACAGCACTACGAGCAGTACTTC
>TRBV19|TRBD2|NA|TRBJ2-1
CASSMPSGAGHNEQFF
TGTGCCAGTAGTATGCCGTCTGGAGCGGGGCACAATGAGCAGTTCTTC
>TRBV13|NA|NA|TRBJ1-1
CASSLVFENTEAFF
TGTGCCAGCAGCTTAGTTTTTGAGAACACTGAAGCTTTCTTT
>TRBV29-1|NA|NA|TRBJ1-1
CSVNRQANTEAFF
TGCAGCGTTAATCGGCAGGCGAACACTGAAGCTTTCTTT
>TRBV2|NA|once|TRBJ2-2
CASSDGGLGTGELFF
TGTGCCAGCAGTGATGGGGGGCTGGGCACCGGGGAGCTGTTTTTT
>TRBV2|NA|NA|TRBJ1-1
CASSDDKNTEAFF
TGTGCCAGCAGCGATGACAAGAACACTGAAGCTTTCTTT
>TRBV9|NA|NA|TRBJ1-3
CASSDHGTLGNTIYF
TGTGCCAGCAGCGATCATGGGACACTCGGAAACACCATATATTTT
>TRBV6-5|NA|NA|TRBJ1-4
CASSPGRPLNEKLFF
TGTGCCAGCAGTCCTGGACGGCCGCTTAATGAAAAACTGTTTTTT
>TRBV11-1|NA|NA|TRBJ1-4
CASSVWNNEKLFF
TGTGCCAGCAGCGTTTGGAATAATGAAAAACTGTTTTTT
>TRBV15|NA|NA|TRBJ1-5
CATSRAGSNQPQHF
TGTGCCACCAGCAGAGCGGGTAGCAATCAGCCCCAGCATTTT
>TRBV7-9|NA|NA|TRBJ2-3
CASSSWEGTVTIDTQYF
TGTGCCAGCAGCTCCTGGGAGGGGACAGTTACTATAGATACGCAGTATTTT
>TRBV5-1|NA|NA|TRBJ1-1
CASSLDAGGDTEAFF
TGCGCCAGCAGCTTGGATGCGGGAGGGGACACTGAAGCTTTCTTT
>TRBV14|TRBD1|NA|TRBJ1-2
CASSPWTGVPNYGYTF
TGTGCCAGCAGCCCTTGGACAGGGGTCCCTAACTATGGCTACACCTTC
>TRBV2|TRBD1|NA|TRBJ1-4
CASNTGGGANEKLFF
TGTGCCAGCAATACAGGGGGCGGAGCTAATGAAAAACTGTTTTTT
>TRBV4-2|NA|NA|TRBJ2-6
CASSRSSSTGANVLTF
TGTGCCAGCAGCCGTTCATCGTCTACTGGGGCCAACGTCCTGACTTTC
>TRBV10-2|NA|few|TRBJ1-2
CASSDTVTYTKSSYGYTF
TGCGCCAGCAGTGACACAGTTACATACACCAAGAGTAGCTATGGCTACACCTTC
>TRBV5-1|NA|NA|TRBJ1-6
CASSLEGRSYNSPLHF
TGCGCCAGCAGCTTGGAGGGACGCTCCTATAATTCACCCCTCCACTTT
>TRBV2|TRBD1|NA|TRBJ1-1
CASTGATVNTEAFF
TGTGCCAGTACAGGGGCCACGGTGAACACTGAAGCTTTCTTT
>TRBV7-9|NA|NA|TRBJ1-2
CASSASVNYGYTF
TGTGCCAGCAGCGCTTCCGTTAACTATGGCTACACCTTC
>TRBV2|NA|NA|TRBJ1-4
CASSAGEANEKLFF
TGTGCCAGCAGTGCAGGGGAGGCTAATGAAAAACTGTTTTTT
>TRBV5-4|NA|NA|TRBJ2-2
CASRENRANTGELFF
TGTGCCAGCAGGGAAAACAGAGCGAACACCGGGGAGCTGTTTTTT
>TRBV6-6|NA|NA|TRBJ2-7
CASSEPGRQSYEQYF
TGTGCCAGCAGCGAACCGGGACGCCAGTCCTACGAGCAGTACTTC
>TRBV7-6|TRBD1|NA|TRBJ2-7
CASSSRDRGEQYF
TGTGCCAGCAGCTCCCGGGACAGGGGCGAGCAGTACTTC
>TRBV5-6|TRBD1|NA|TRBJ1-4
CASSFRQGNEKLFF
TGTGCCAGCAGCTTCAGACAGGGAAATGAAAAACTGTTTTTT
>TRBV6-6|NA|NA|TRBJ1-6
CASVRDHNSPLHF
TGTGCCAGCGTCCGGGACCATAATTCACCCCTCCACTTT
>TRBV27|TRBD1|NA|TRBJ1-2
CASSLTRDRGFHGYTF
TGTGCCAGCAGTTTGACCCGGGACAGGGGGTTCCATGGCTACACCTTC
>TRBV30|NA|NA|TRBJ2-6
CAWGRGANVLTF
TGTGCCTGGGGGCGAGGGGCCAACGTCCTGACTTTC
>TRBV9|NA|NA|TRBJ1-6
CASSVRGENSPLHF
TGTGCCAGCAGCGTAAGAGGGGAAAATTCACCCCTCCACTTT
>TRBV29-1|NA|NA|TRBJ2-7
CSVEDHGAGLNEQYF
TGCAGCGTTGAAGATCACGGCGCGGGGTTGAACGAGCAGTACTTC
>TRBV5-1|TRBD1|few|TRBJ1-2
CASRPNPGQVNYGYTF
TGCGCCAGCAGACCTAATCCGGGACAGGTGAACTATGGCTACACCTTC
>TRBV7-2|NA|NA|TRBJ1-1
CASSLEGQGQTEAFF
TGTGCCAGCAGCTTGGAAGGTCAGGGACAAACTGAAGCTTTCTTT
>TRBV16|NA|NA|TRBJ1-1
CASSQSSGVTEAFF
TGTGCCAGCAGCCAATCGTCGGGGGTAACTGAAGCTTTCTTT
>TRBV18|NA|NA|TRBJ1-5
CASSLIFRNQPQHF
TGTGCCAGCTCACTTATCTTTCGGAATCAGCCCCAGCATTTT
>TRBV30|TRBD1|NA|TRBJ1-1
CACQDRGYAFF
TGTGCCTGCCAGGACAGGGGTTACGCTTTCTTT
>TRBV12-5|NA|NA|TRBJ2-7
CASGPGPPGEQYF
TGTGCTAGTGGTCCGGGACCGCCTGGCGAGCAGTACTTC
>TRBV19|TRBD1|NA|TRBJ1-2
CASSPGTGLNYGYTF
TGTGCCAGTAGTCCCGGGACAGGGCTTAACTATGGCTACACCTTC
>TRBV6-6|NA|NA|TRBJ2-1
CASSYSQRDNEQFF
TGTGCCAGCAGTTACTCTCAGCGGGACAATGAGCAGTTCTTC
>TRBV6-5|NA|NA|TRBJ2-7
CASSYYGEQYF
TGTGCCAGCAGTTACTACGGCGAGCAGTACTTC
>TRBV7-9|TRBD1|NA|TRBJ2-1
CASSLDRGNEQFF
TGTGCCAGCAGCTTAGACAGGGGAAATGAGCAGTTCTTC
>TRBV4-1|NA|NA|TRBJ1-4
CASSSATWGKLFF
TGCGCCAGCAGCTCCGCGACCTGGGGAAAACTGTTTTTT
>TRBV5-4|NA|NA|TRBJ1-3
CASSLDQEGNTIYF
TGTGCCAGCAGCCTGGACCAAGAGGGCAACACCATATATTTT